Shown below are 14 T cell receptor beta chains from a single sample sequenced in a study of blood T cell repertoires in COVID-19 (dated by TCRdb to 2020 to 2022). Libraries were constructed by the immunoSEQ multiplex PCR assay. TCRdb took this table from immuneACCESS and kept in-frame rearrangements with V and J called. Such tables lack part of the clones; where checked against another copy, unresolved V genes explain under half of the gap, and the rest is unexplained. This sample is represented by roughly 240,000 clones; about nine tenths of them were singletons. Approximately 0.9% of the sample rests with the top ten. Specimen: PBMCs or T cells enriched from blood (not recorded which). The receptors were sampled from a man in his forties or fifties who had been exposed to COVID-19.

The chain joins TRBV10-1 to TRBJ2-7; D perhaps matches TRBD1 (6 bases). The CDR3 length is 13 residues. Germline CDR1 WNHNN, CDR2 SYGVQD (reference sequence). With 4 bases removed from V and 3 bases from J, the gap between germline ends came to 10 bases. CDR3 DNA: TGCGCCAGCAGTGCTGGACAGAACTACGAGCAGTACGTC. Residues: CASSAGQNYEQYV.

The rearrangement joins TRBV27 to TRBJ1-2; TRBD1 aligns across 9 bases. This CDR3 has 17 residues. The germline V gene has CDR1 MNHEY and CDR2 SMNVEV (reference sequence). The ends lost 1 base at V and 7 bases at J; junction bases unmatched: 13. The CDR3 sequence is CASSLFGTGSLFGGYTF. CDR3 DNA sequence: TGTGCCAGCAGTTTATTTGGGACAGGGTCCCTCTTCGGTGGCTACACCTTC.

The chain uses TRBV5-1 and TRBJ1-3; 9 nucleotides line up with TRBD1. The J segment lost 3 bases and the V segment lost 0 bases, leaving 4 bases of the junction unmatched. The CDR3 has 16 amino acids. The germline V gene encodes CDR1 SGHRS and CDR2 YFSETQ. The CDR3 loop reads CASSLGRTGVGNTIYF. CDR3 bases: TGCGCCAGCAGCTTGGGTCGGACAGGGGTTGGAAACACCATATATTTT.

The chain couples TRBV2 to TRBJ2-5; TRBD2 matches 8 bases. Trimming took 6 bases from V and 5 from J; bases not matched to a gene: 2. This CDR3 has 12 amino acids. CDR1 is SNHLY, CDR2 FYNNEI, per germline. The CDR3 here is CASRSGGETQYF. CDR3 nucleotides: TGTGCCAGCAGGTCGGGGGGGGAGACCCAGTACTTC.

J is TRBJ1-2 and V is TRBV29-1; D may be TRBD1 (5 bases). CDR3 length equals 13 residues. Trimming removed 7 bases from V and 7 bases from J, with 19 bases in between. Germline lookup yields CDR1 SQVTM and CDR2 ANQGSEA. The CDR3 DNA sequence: TGCAGCGAGTACGGGGGAAGATCTTTTGGCTACACCTTC. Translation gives CSEYGGRSFGYTF. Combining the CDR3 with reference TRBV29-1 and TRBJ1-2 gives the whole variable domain SAVISQKPSRDICQRGTSLTIQCQVDSQVTMMFWYRQQPGQSLTLIATANQGSEATYESGFVIDKFPISRPNLTFSTLTVSNMSPEDSSIYLCSEYGGRSFGYTFGSGTRLTVV.

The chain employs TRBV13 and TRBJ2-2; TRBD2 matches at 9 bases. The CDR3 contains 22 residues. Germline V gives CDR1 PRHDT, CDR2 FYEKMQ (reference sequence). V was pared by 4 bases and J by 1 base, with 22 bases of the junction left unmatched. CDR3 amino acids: CASSSSRDKRGAGGWNTGELFF. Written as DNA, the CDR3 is TGTGCCAGCAGCTCAAGCCGGGACAAGCGAGGAGCGGGGGGATGGAACACCGGGGAGCTGTTTTTT.

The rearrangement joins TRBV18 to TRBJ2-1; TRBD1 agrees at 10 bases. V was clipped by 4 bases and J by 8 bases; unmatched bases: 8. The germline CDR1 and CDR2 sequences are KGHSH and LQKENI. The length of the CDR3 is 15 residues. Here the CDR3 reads CASSRLGQGIDEQFF. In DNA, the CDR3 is TGTGCCAGCTCACGCTTGGGACAGGGGATTGATGAGCAGTTCTTC. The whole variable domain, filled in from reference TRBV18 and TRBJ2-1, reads NAGVMQNPRHLVRRRGQEARLRCSPMKGHSHVYWYRQLPEEGLKFMVYLQKENIIDESGMPKERFSAEFPKEGPSILRIQQVVRGDSAAYFCASSRLGQGIDEQFFGPGTRLTVL.

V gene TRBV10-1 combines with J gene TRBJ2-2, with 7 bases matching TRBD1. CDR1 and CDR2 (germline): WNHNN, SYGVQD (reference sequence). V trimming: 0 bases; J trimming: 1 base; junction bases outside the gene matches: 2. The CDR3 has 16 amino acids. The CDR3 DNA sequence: TGCGCCAGCAGTGAGTCCCGGACAGGGAACACCGGGGAGCTGTTTTTT. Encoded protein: CASSESRTGNTGELFF.

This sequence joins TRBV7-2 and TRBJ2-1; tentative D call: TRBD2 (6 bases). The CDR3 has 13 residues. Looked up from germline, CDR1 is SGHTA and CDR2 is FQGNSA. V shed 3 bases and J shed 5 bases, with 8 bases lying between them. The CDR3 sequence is CASSLAGHNEQFF. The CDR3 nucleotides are TGTGCCAGCAGCTTGGCGGGACACAATGAGCAGTTCTTC. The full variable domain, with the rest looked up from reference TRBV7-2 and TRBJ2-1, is GAGVSQSPSNKVTEKGKDVELRCDPISGHTALYWYRQSLGQGLEFLIYFQGNSAPDKSGLPSDRFSAERTGGSVSTLTIQRTQQEDSAVYLCASSLAGHNEQFFGPGTRLTVL.

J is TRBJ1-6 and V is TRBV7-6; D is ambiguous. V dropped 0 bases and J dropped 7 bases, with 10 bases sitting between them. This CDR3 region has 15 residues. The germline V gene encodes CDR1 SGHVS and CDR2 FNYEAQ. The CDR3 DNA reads TGTGCCAGCAGCTTAGCAGGGCCGGGGAATTCACCCCTCCACTTT. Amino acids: CASSLAGPGNSPLHF.

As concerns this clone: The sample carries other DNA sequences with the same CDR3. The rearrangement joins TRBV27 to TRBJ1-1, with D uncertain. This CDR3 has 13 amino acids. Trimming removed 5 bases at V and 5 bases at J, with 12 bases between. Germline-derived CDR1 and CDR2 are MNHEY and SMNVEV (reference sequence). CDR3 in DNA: TGTGCCAGCAGTCTTCGAACTGGTACTGAAGCTTTCTTT. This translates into CASSLRTGTEAFF.

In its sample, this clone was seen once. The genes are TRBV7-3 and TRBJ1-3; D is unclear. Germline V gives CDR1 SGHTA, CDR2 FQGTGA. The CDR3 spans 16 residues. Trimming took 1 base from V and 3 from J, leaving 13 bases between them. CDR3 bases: TGTGCCAGCAGCTTAAACCCCGGAGGCAGTGGAAACACCATATATTTT. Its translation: CASSLNPGGSGNTIYF.

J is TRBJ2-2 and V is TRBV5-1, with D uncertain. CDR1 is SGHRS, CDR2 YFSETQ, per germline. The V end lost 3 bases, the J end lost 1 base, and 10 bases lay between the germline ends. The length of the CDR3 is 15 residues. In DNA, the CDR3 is TGCGCCAGCAGCTCCGACACCATGAACACCGGGGAGCTGTTTTTT. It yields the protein CASSSDTMNTGELFF.

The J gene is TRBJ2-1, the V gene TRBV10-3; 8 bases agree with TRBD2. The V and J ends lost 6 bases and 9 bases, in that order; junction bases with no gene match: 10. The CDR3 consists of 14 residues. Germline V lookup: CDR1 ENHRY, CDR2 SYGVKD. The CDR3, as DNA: TGTGCCATCAGACCGGGACTAGTCTTAGGTGAGCAGTTCTTC. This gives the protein CAIRPGLVLGEQFF.